This record covers a single T cell receptor beta chain. Its antigen is not identified. The source of the sample is a study of T cells and Merkel cell carcinoma outcomes. Points from the study as a whole: Reportedly, T-cell repertoire with density predicts Merkel cell carcinoma outcomes.

The method was immunoSEQ multiplex PCR; TCRdb's version includes in-frame clones alone and lacks a portion of them. This table holds about 15,000 clones, about four fifths found once. CDR3 length: 12 amino acids. The germline gives CDR1 ENHRY, CDR2 SYGVKD. V dropped 5 bases and J dropped 3 bases, with 6 bases sitting between them. Sequencing input: tumor tissue from Merkel cell carcinoma. The chain employs TRBV10-3 and TRBJ2-3; D ambiguous. The sequence came from a human donor with Merkel cell carcinoma. The CDR3 DNA sequence: TGTGCCATCAGTCCGCAGACAGATACGCAGTATTTT. This gives the protein CAISPQTDTQYF.